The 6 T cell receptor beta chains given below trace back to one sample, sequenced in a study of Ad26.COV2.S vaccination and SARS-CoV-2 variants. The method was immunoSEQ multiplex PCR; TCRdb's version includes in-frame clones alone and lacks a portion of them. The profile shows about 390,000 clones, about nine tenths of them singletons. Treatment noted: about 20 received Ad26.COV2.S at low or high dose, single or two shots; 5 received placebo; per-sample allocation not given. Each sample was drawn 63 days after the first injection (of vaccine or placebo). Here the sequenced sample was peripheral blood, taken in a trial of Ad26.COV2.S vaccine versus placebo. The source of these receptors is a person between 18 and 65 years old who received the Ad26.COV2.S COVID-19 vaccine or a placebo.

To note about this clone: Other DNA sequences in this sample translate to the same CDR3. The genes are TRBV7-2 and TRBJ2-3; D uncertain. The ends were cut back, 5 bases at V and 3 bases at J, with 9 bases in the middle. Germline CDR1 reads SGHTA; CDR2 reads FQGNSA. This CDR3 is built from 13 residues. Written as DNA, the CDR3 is TGTGCCAGCAGCCTATTACCGACAGATACGCAGTATTTT. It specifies CASSLLPTDTQYF.

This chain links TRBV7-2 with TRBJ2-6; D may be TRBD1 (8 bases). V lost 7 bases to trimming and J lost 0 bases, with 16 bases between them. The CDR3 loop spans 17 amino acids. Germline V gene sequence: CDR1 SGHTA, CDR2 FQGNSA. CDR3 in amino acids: CASTGQGGTSGANVLTF. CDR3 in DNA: TGTGCCAGCACCGGACAGGGAGGGACCTCTGGGGCCAACGTCCTGACTTTC.

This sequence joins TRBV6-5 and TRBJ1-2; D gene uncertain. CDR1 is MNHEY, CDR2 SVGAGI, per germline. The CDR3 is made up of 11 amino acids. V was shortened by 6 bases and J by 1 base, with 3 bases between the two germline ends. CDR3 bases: TGTGCCAGCAGGGATAACTATGGCTACACCTTC. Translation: CASRDNYGYTF.

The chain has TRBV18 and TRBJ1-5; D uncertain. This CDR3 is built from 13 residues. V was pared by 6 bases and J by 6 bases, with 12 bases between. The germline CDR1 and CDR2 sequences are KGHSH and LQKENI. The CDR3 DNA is TGTGCCAGCTCCCCCGGAAGTAGTCAGCCCCAGCATTTT. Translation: CASSPGSSQPQHF.

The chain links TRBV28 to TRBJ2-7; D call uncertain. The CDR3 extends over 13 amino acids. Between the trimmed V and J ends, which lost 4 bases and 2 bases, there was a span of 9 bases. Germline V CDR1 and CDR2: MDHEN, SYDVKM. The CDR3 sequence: CASSSDTPYEQYF. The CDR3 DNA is TGTGCCAGCAGTTCCGACACACCCTACGAGCAGTACTTC.

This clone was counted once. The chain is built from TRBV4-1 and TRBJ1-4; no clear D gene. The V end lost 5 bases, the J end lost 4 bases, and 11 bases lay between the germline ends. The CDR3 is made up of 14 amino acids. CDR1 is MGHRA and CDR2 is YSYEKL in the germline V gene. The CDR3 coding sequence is TGCGCCAGCAGCAGGACCTTTGTTAATGAAAAACTGTTTTTT. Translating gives CASSRTFVNEKLFF.